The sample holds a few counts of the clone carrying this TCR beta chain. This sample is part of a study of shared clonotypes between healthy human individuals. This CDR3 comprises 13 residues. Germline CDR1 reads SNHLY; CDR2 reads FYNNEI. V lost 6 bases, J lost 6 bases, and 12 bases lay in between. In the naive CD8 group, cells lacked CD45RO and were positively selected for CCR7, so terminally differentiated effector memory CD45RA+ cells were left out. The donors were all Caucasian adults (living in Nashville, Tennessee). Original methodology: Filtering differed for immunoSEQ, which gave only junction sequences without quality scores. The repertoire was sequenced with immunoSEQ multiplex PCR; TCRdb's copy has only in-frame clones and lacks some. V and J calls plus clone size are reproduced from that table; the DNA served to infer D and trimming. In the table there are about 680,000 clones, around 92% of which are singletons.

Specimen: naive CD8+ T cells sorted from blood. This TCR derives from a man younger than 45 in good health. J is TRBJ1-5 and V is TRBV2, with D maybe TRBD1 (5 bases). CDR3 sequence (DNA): TGTGCCAGCAGGGGCGGGGGAACTCAGCCCCAGCATTTT. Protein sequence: CASRGGGTQPQHF.